The clone carrying this T cell receptor (beta chain) was counted a few times. A second about 7 to 11 cycle PCR used barcoded and J-beta primers. TCRdb passed the 5' RACE reads through MiXCR, listing each CDR3 protein once. The table has 900,000 to 950,000 distinct CDR3 sequences, approximately 32% seen once; the top ten hold roughly 10%. The length of the CDR3 is 15 residues. With 5 bases removed from V and 5 bases from J, the gap between germline ends came to 13 bases. CDR1 and CDR2 from the germline V gene are MDHEN and SYDVKM. This sample is drawn from a study of blood T cells in healthy people across ages. The same data also contributed to another study, on T cells of mothers and their children.

The sequenced material came from blood. The TCR was taken from a woman aged 40 to 50 in good health. V gene TRBV28 combines with J gene TRBJ1-6; D gene uncertain. CDR3 residues: CASSPHLGNNSPLHF. The CDR3 DNA reads TGTGCCAGCAGTCCTCACCTTGGGAATAATTCACCCCTCCACTTT.